This TCR beta chain comes out of a study of cytomegalovirus exposure and HLA in healthy donors. Both 60 Vbeta primers and 13 Jbeta primers went into the PCR. Sequencing was performed with immunoSEQ multiplex PCR; in TCRdb, only in-frame clones are kept and a portion is missing. Among roughly 200,000 clones, roughly 70% were seen once, and the ten largest hold about 3%. From germline, CDR1 is SGDLS and CDR2 YYNGEE. The CDR3 extends over 14 amino acids. Trimming took off 4 bases at V and 4 bases at J, with 14 bases between the two ends. The specimen sequenced was PBMCs. V usage is TRBV9 and J usage is TRBJ1-1; D is uncertain. This sequence was found in a man aged 35-49 years in good health and CMV-seropositive. CDR3 sequence (DNA): TGTGCCAGCAGCAGGCGGGGAGCGAGCACTGAAGCTTTCTTT. Translated, it gives CASSRRGASTEAFF.